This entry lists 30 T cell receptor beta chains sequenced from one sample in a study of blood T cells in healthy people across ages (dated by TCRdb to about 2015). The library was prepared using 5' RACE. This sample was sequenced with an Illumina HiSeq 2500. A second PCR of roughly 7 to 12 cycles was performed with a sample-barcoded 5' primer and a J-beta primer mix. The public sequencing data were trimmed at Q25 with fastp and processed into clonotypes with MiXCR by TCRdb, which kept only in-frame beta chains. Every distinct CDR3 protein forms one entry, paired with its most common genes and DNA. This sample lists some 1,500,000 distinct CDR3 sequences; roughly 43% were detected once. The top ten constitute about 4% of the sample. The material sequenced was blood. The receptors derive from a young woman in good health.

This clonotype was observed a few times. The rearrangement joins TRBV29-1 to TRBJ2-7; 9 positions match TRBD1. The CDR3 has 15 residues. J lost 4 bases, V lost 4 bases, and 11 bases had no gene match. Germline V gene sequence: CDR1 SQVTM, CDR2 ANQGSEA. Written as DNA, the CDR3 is TGCAGCGTTGGGTCCCTTGGACAGGGGTCGTACGAGCAGTACTTC. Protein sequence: CSVGSLGQGSYEQYF.

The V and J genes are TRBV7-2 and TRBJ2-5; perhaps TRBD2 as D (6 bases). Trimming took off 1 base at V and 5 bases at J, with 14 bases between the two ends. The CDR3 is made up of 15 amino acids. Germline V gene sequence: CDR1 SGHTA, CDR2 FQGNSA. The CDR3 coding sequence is TGTGCCAGCAGCTTAGAGGGGAGGATTGAGGAGACCCAGTACTTC. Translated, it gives CASSLEGRIEETQYF.

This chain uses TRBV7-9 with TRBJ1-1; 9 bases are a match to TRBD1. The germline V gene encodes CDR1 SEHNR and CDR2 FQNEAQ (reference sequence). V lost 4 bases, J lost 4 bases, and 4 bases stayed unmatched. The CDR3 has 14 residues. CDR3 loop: CASSSWTGATEAFF. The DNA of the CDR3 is TGTGCCAGCAGCTCCTGGACAGGGGCCACTGAAGCTTTCTTT.

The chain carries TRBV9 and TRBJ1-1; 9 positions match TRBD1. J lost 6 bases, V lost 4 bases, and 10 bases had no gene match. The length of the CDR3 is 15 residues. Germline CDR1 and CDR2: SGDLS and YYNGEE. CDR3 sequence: CASSTLRDRVPEAFF. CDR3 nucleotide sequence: TGTGCCAGCAGCACCCTCCGGGACAGGGTCCCTGAAGCTTTCTTT.

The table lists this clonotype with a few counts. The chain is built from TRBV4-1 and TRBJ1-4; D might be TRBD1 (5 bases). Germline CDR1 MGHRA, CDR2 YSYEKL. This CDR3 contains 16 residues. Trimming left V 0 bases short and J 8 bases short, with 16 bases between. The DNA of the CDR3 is TGCGCCAGCAGCCAAGATCTGTTAGGGGTGCGGGAAAAACTGTTTTTT. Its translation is CASSQDLLGVREKLFF.

For the CDR3, the DNA is TGTGCCAGCAGCCGACAGGGGGGTAATGAGCAGTACTTC. Translation: CASSRQGGNEQYF. The chain carries TRBV28 and TRBJ2-1, with TRBD1 matching over 9 bases. The end of the DNA aligns better with TRBJ2-7, so the J call may be wrong. Germline values: CDR1 MDHEN, CDR2 SYDVKM. This CDR3 region has 13 residues.

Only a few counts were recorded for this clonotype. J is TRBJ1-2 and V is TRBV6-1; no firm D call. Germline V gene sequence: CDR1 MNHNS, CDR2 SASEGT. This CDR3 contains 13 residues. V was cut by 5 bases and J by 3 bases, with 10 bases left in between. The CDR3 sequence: CASSRGGHYGYTF. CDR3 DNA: TGTGCCAGCAGTCGAGGAGGTCACTATGGCTACACCTTC.

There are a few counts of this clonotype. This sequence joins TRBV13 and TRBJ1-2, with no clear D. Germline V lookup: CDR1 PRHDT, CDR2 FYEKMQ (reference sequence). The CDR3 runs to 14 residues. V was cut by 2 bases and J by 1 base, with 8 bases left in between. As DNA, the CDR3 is TGTGCCAGCAGCTTATATAGGGTTAACTATGGCTACACCTTC. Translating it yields CASSLYRVNYGYTF.

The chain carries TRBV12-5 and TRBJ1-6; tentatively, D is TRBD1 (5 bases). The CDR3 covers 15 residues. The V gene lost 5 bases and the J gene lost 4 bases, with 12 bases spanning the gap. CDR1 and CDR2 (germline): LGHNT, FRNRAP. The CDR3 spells CASGLGQGYNSPLHF. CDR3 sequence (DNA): TGTGCTAGTGGTCTTGGGCAGGGTTATAATTCACCCCTCCACTTT.

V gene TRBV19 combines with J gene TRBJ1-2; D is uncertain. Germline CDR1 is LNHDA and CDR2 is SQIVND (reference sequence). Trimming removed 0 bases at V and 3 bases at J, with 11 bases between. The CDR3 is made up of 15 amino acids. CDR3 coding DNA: TGTGCCAGTAGTATAGATCCGGGGAATGACTATGGCTACACCTTC. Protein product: CASSIDPGNDYGYTF.

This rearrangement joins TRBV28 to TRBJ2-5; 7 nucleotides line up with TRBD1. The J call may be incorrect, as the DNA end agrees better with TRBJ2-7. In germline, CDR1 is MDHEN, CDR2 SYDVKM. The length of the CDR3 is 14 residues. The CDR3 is CASSVSTGQYEQYF. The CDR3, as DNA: TGTGCCAGCAGTGTATCGACAGGGCAATACGAGCAGTACTTC.

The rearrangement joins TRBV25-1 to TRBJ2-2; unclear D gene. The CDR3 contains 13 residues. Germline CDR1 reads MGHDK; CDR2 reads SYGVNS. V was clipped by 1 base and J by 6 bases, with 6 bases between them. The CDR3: CASSELSAGELFF. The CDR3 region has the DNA TGTGCCAGCAGTGAATTATCGGCCGGGGAGCTGTTTTTT.

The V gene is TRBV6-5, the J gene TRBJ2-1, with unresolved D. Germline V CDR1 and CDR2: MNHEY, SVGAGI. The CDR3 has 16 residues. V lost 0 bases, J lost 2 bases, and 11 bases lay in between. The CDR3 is CASSYSVGTAYNEQFF. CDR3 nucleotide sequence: TGTGCCAGCAGTTACTCCGTCGGCACAGCCTACAATGAGCAGTTCTTC.

CDR3 coding DNA: TGCAGTGCTGGGGGACAGGGAAGCCCCTACGAGCAGTACTTC. It codes for CSAGGQGSPYEQYF. This chain connects TRBV20-1 to TRBJ2-7; 9 nucleotides match TRBD1. The CDR3 consists of 14 residues. Per the germline V gene, CDR1 is DFQATT and CDR2 is SNEGSKA (reference sequence). V trimming: 5 bases; J trimming: 2 bases; junction bases outside the gene matches: 7.

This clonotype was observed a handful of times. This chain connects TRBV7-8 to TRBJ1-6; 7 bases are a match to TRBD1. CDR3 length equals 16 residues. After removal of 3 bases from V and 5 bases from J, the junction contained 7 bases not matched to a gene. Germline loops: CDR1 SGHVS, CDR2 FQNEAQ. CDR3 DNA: TGTGCCAGCAGCTTCGACAGGGTCTTTGATAATTCACCCCTCCACTTT. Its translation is CASSFDRVFDNSPLHF.

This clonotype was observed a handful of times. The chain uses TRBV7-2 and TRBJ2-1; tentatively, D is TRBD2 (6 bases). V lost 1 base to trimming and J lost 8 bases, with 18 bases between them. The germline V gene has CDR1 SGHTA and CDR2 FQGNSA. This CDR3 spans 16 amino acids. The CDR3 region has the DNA TGTGCCAGCAGCTTAGGGGCTGGCGGGACGTGGGATGAGCAGTTCTTC. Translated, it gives CASSLGAGGTWDEQFF.

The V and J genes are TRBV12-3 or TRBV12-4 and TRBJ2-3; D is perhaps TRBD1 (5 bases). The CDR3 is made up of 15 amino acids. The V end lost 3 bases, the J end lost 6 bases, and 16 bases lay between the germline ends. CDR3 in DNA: TGTGCCAGCAGTTTGATGGGCAGGGCCATGGATACGCAGTATTTT. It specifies CASSLMGRAMDTQYF.

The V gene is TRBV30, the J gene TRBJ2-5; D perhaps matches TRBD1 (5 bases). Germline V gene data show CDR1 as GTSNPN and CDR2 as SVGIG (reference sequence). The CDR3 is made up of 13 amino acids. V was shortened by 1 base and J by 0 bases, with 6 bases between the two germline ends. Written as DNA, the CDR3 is TGTGCCTGGAGTGCAGGGTACCAAGAGACCCAGTACTTC. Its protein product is CAWSAGYQETQYF.

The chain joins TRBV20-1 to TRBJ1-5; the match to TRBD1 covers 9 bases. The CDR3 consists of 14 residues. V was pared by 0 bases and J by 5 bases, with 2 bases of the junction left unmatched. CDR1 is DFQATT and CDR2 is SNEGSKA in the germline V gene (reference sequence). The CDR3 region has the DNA TGCAGTGCTAGAGATCGGGACAGGGATCAGCCCCAGCATTTT. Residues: CSARDRDRDQPQHF.

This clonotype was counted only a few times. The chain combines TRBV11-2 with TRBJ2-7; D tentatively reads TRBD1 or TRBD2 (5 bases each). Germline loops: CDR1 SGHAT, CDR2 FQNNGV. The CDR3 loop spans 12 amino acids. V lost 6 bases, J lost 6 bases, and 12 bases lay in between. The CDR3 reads CASRMGPGEQYF. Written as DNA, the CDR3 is TGTGCCAGCAGAATGGGACCAGGCGAGCAGTACTTC.

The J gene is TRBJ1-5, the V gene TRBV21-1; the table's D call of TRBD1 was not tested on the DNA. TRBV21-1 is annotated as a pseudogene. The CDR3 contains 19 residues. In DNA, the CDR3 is TGTGCCAGAAATGACAGGGGCCTTATTCGTCGCGCGGGGAATCAGCCCCAGCATTTT. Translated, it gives CARNDRGLIRRAGNQPQHF.

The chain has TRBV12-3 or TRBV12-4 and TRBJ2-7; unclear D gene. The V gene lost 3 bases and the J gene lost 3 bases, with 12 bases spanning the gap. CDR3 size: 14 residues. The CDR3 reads CASSFEDGRYEQYF. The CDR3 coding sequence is TGTGCCAGCAGTTTCGAGGATGGGCGCTACGAGCAGTACTTC.

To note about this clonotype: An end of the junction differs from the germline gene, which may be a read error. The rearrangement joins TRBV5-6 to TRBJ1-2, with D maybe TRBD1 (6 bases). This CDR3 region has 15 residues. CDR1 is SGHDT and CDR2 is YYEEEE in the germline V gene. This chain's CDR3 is CASINSPGTLYGHTF. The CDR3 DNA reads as TGTGCCAGCATCAATTCGCCCGGGACATTGTATGGCCACACCTTC.

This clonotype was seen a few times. This CDR3 reads CSASGVNSNQPQHF. Written as DNA, the CDR3 is TGCAGTGCTAGTGGAGTGAATAGCAATCAGCCCCAGCATTTT. The chain recombines TRBV20-1 with TRBJ1-5; D gene ambiguous. CDR3 length: 14 residues. Deletions cut 3 bases from V and 0 bases from J, with 9 bases between. CDR1 DFQATT and CDR2 SNEGSKA come from the germline V gene (reference sequence).

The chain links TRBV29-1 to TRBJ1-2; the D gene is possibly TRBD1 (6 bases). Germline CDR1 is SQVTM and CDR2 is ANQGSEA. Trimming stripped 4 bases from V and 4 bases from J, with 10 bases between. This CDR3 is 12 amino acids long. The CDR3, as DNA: TGCAGCGTTGTTCTGGACAGCTATGGCTACACCTTC. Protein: CSVVLDSYGYTF.

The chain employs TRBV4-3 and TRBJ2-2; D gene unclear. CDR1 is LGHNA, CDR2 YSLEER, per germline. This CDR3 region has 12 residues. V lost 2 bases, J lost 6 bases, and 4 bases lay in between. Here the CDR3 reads CASSQQSGELFF. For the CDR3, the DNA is TGCGCCAGCAGCCAACAGTCCGGGGAGCTGTTTTTT.

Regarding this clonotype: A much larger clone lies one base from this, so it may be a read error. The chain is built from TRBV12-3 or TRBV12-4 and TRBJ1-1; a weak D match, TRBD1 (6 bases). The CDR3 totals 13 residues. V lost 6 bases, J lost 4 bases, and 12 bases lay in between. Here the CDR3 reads CASRQRGGTEAFF. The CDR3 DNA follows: TGTGCCAGCAGGCAAAGAGGGGGCACTGAAGCTTTCTTT.

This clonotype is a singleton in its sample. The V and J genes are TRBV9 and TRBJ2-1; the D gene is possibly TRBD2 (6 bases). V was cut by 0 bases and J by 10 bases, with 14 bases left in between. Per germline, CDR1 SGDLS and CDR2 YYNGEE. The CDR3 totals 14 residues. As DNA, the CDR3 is TGTGCCAGCAGCGTAGGGGGGGAGGTATACGAGCAGTTCTTC. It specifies CASSVGGEVYEQFF.

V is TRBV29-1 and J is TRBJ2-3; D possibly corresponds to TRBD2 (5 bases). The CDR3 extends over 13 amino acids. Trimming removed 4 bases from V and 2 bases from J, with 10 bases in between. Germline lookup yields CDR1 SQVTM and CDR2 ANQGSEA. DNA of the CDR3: TGCAGCGTTGTTACTAGACTCACAGATACGCAGTATTTT. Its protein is CSVVTRLTDTQYF.

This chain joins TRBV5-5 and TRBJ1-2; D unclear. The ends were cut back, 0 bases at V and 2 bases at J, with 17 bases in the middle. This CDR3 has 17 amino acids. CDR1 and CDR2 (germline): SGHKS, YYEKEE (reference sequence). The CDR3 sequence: CASSLGAAEGMNYGYTF. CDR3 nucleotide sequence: TGTGCCAGCAGCTTGGGGGCCGCGGAAGGAATGAACTATGGCTACACCTTC.